This T cell receptor (beta chain) comes out of a study of cytomegalovirus exposure and HLA in healthy donors (dated by TCRdb to the late 2010s). With regard to the full study: An earlier analysis of roughly 610 of the donors reported 276 Gb of sequence data and 90 million to 120 million unique TCR beta sequences obtained from roughly 180 million T cells. About 310 gigabases of sequencing data and approximately 85 million unique TCR sequences were included in an early release covering over 600 HLA-typed donors. Of the 300 to 450 genotyped donors, 75% to 85% were placed in the genetic ancestry cluster associated with self-reported Caucasian donors. The study aimed to test whether signatures of past pathogen exposure could be identified by cataloging public T cell receptors. Using immunosequencing, the study profiled T cell repertoires from fewer than 700 subjects and related those repertoires to cytomegalovirus serostatus. Besides the first cohort of around 670 subjects, a separate validation cohort made up of 120 different subjects was used. High-throughput TCR immunosequencing, statistical association of individual TCRs with disease status, and machine learning were combined to predict cytomegalovirus infection status. A later analysis re-analyzed previously published TCR beta repertoires from approximately 700 donors and added high-resolution HLA genotyping to study TCR occurrence patterns. Rather than using new phenotypic data, the later analysis identified candidate immune exposures from TCR beta sequences and from how often those sequences occurred across donors. In an earlier analysis of more than 550 of the donors, high-throughput TCR beta sequencing was used to judge whether each TCR beta V gene segment behaved as functional or pseudogenic. Alongside the repertoire data, information on donor age, sex, ethnicity and CMV serostatus was compiled. Genome-wide SNP genotypes for about 60% of the roughly 670 donors were used in a later genetic analysis, which treated that subset as a discovery cohort. All discovery cohort repertoires had been generated on a single sequencing platform. HLA typing covered class I and class II loci at four-digit resolution. Typing coverage varied by locus: roughly 620-640 donors for A, B, C, DRB1 and DQB1; roughly 500 for DQA1; some 610 for DPA1; approximately 470 for DPB1. About 5 DR-DQ haplotypes were handled as single units for association and clustering, since linkage in the cohort was strong. Among around 400 genotyped donors of the cohort, an average of approximately 230,000 unique TCR beta nucleotide sequences were sequenced per donor, roughly 18% of them non-productive.

The germline V gene sets CDR1 to SGDLS and CDR2 to YYNGEE. Compared with germline, V lacks 4 bases and J lacks 1 base; bases without a gene match: 8. Inclusive of the bounding cysteine and phenylalanine, the CDR3 is 17 residues long. Only the CDR3 DNA stays, 51 bases, in frame from base 1. Of note for this clone: Its antigen has not been determined. Base qualities are not provided; no much larger clone lies one nucleotide away.

Points the paper makes about the study in general: When HLA alleles, especially DR and DQ, strongly co-occurred, TCR associations were difficult to assign to individual alleles. A further reported finding was that TCR beta sequences accurately predicted the HLA-A and HLA-B alleles for most subjects in the first cohort. At a false discovery rate of 0.05, a later analysis linked 16,951 TCR beta sequences to specific HLA alleles. Only TCR beta chains were sequenced in this cohort, and the absence of alpha or paired-chain data limited detectable features. V-gene and J-gene trimming of TCR beta chains was associated with a missense DCLRE1C variant in a later genetic analysis, and the association was replicated in an independent cohort. Because counts were too low, roughly 18 rarely observed V segments, including chromosome 9 orphons, were left out of the earlier analysis of some 600 of the donors. In the study, about 150 TCR beta chains were listed as associated with cytomegalovirus. A later analysis found that HLA-associated TCR beta chains were more clonally expanded and had lower generation probabilities than equally common non-associated chains. An earlier analysis of around 600 of the donors showed that most TCR beta V segments appeared in productive rearrangements either about 87% or about 30% of the time, which broadly matched IMGT annotations. A later genetic analysis reported fewer N-insertions in productive TCRs among donors in an Asian-associated ancestry cluster than the roughly 700-donor mean. A later analysis reported that several top co-occurrence clusters appeared linked to parvovirus B19, influenza, CMV and Epstein-Barr virus. It was suggested by the authors that the approach could potentially be generalized to other disease states and immunological phenotypes. For the cohort, immune exposure information was limited to CMV serostatus. A cluster of highly shared sequence variants was judged likely to represent a technical artifact of the sequencing pipeline. Correlated functional status among segregating V segments might reflect linkage disequilibrium, but an unknown experimental factor could not be ruled out. While some public TCRs were present in many individuals, most TCR sequences turned up only very rarely across donors. Because HLA typing was missing for some donors at each locus, association tests included only the typed subset. The presence/absence analyses assumed that sequencing depth was roughly uniform across donors, and that assumption may not be true. The 87-base-pair reads could not distinguish some IMGT-functional V segments, including TRBV6-2 and TRBV6-3, so those segments were excluded. In vitro tests confirmed that a few of the cytomegalovirus-associated TCR beta chains recognize cytomegalovirus antigens. According to a later analysis, most CMV-associated TCR beta chains appeared to be HLA-restricted, and the HLA associations seemed to be driven largely by CMV exposure. The classifier was reported to diagnose cytomegalovirus status with high specificity and sensitivity in both the original cohort and the validation cohort. In a later analysis, the rate of TCR association differed among HLA loci, with DRB1 alleles having the most associated TCRs and HLA-C alleles having the fewest.

The library was built by means of the immunoSEQ multiplex PCR assay. For the multiplex PCR, a mixture combining 60 forward primers for TCR Vbeta segments and 13 reverse primers for TCR Jbeta segments was used. The CDR3 region of rearranged TCR beta genes was amplified from genomic DNA with a multiplex PCR assay. The amplified TCR beta libraries were sequenced on the Illumina HiSeq System as 87-base-pair reads. On the study's bioinformatics: In a later analysis, tens of millions of unique TCR beta chains were counted across the 650 to 750 repertoires, and around 10 million of these chains were shared by at least two donors. Raw reads were error-corrected and collapsed into unique sequences by a nearest-neighbor algorithm in which closely related sequences were merged to remove PCR and sequencing errors. CDR3 sequences were aligned to IMGT reference sequences to assign V, D and J gene segments. For a sequence to be retained, at least a six-nucleotide match to both a V gene segment and a J gene segment was required. A rearrangement was called productive if the CDR3 had no stop codons and remained in frame with V and J, and every other rearrangement was called non-productive. Following IMGT convention, CDR3 was defined as the stretch from the second conserved V-encoded cysteine to the conserved J-encoded phenylalanine. In an earlier analysis of 550 to 650 of the donors, sequences lacking an unambiguous match to a single V gene segment were excluded. An earlier analysis of 587 of the donors called V segments functional above 56.7% productive rearrangements and segregating when the between-donor standard deviation exceeded 5%. A statistical classification framework was built for diagnosing cytomegalovirus status from the catalog of TCR beta chain sequences. A later analysis assigned V and J genes by comparing TCR nucleotide sequences with IMGT/GENE-DB human TR gene sequences. Using the TCRdist pipeline, a later analysis assigned CDR3 sequences along with most-parsimonious VDJ recombination scenarios. In a later analysis, each TCR beta chain was defined by its CDR3 amino acid sequence together with its V-gene family, and reads lacking a unique V-gene family were excluded. As a way to deal with suspected cross-contamination and a sequencing artifact, a later analysis dropped approximately 570 nucleotide sequences that were highly shared and had low generation probability. In a later analysis, a clonal expansion index for each public chain was calculated from normalized within-repertoire ranks of inferred template counts. A later analysis computed generation probabilities with a VDJ recombination model fitted to out-of-frame rearrangements, and checked the results against IGoR. In a later analysis, hypergeometric tests were used to score TCR-TCR, TCR-HLA and TCR-CMV co-occurrence, with a repertoire-size bias correction applied to TCR pairs. In a later analysis, false discovery rates were estimated by permuting HLA or CMV assignments 20 times. A later analysis grouped co-occurring TCRs with DBSCAN, adding TCRdist sequence similarity when clustering within HLA-allele-positive subsets. Repertoires with fewer than 30,000 or more than 120,000 public chains were left out of co-occurrence clustering, as were about 5 repertoires with anomalous nucleotide sharing. The source is immuneACCESS, and TCRdb retained only in-frame sequences with V and J called. Part of the clones is not carried over; for the studies checked, unresolved V genes explain less than half of this, and the remainder is unexplained. V, J and clone size are those of that table, while D and trimming were read from the DNA. Within this sample are about 160,000 clones, with less than 90% of them counted one time only. The ten top clones hold about 1% of the sample.

In total, approximately 700 healthy bone marrow donors made up the cohort. At the time of sampling, every cohort member was nominally healthy, though immune exposures that went unrecorded were likely present. The donor tested CMV seronegative, placing the donor among the 350 to 400 seronegative members of the cohort. Each donor provided a peripheral blood sample, and peripheral blood mononuclear cells were used for TCR beta sequencing. The Qiagen DNeasy Blood Extraction Kit was used to extract genomic DNA from the blood cell samples. This TCR was sampled from a man aged 30 to 45 in good health and CMV-seronegative. The specimen sequenced was PBMCs. This chain is built from TRBV9 and TRBJ2-6; TRBD1 matches 7 bases in the middle. The DNA is as follows: TGTGCCAGCAGCCCTTGGGACAGACAGTCTGGGGCCAACGTCCTGACTTTC. Its protein product is CASSPWDRQSGANVLTF.